Listed below are T cell receptor beta chains from one sample, sequenced in a study of T cell responses to AZD1222 COVID-19 vaccine. Assay used: immunoSEQ multiplex PCR; TCRdb lists only in-frame clones, some missing. The profile shows about 120,000 clones, 87% of them singletons. Specimen: peripheral blood, collected on day 0 of AZD1222 vaccination. The receptors derive from an adult in good health. The CDR3 runs from the conserved cysteine through the conserved F or W. Each record gives: J gene, V gene, clone size, CDR3 protein. The listing skips clone size in some rows; elsewhere it reads once, few, many or a size class.

>TRBJ2-7|TRBV28|.
CASSLGGTNLRYEQYF
>TRBJ2-6|TRBV19|.
CATRWSGANVLTF
>TRBJ2-1|TRBV28|.
CASNRGFYNEQFF
>TRBJ2-7|TRBV7-2|.
CASSLVGQGTYEQYF
>TRBJ1-5|TRBV6-6|.
CASSRGVGEGNQPQHF
>TRBJ2-7|TRBV4-1|.
CASSPGQGWPSYEQYF
>TRBJ2-2|TRBV5-4|once
CASTYRQGYTGELFF
>TRBJ2-3|TRBV9|once
CASSVEGSGRATDTQYF
>TRBJ2-1|TRBV24-1|.
CATSEPGLAKPEQFF
>TRBJ1-3|TRBV5-8|.
CASSVNTIYF
>TRBJ1-6|TRBV21-1|.
CASSKSGIYSPLHF
>TRBJ2-3|TRBV10-2|.
CASSFGPDTQYF
>TRBJ2-3|TRBV19|.
CASSNGDRGLSTDTQYF
>TRBJ2-3|TRBV11-2|.
CASSLIVQMVSTDTQYF
>TRBJ1-1|TRBV6-1|.
CASSEVGQAFF
>TRBJ2-6|TRBV12-5|.
CASGLGDINSGANVLTF
>TRBJ2-1|TRBV6-2/TRBV6-3|.
CASSKLGGVHNEQFF
>TRBJ2-2|TRBV27|.
CASSLDRGYTGELFF
>TRBJ2-2|TRBV14|.
CASSQDRFGGANTGELFF
>TRBJ2-5|TRBV6-5|.
CASSRSGSETQYF
>TRBJ1-3|TRBV5-5|.
CASSLTRGTTIYF
>TRBJ2-7|TRBV28|.
CASSSDRDMIYEQYF
>TRBJ2-1|TRBV6-6|.
CASSQPLGYNEQFF
>TRBJ1-5|TRBV2|.
CASSAQENNQPQHF
>TRBJ2-1|TRBV12-3/TRBV12-4|.
CASSQGTGRKQFF
>TRBJ2-7|TRBV7-2|once
CASSGLAAYEQYF
>TRBJ2-1|TRBV11-2|.
CASSPDRGLAYNEQFF
>TRBJ1-3|TRBV7-7|.
CASSFWDRSDYSGNTIYF
>TRBJ1-3|TRBV9|.
CASSVGGVGNTIYF
>TRBJ2-7|TRBV9|.
CASSVETGAYEQYF
>TRBJ1-3|TRBV15|.
CATSMTGTAAVSGNTIYF
>TRBJ2-7|TRBV27|.
CASQASRGPYEQYF
>TRBJ1-6|TRBV3-1/TRBV3-2|.
CASSQDPGPYSPLHF
>TRBJ2-2|TRBV5-1|.
CASSLVAGGQAGELFF
>TRBJ2-7|TRBV7-2|.
CASSLVSRYEQYF
>TRBJ2-7|TRBV30|.
CAWAGTSGYYEQYF
>TRBJ2-1|TRBV7-9|.
CASSLMASYNEQFF
>TRBJ2-3|TRBV4-3|.
CASSQEPTDTQYF
>TRBJ1-2|TRBV3-1/TRBV3-2|.
CASSHPRGGGTLNYGYTF
>TRBJ1-1|TRBV28|.
CASSLVKGNPEAFF
>TRBJ2-1|TRBV6-5|.
CASSPGGSANEQFF
>TRBJ1-1|TRBV7-9|.
CASSLFTGDTEAFF
>TRBJ1-1|TRBV28|.
CASSLLLAGEAFF